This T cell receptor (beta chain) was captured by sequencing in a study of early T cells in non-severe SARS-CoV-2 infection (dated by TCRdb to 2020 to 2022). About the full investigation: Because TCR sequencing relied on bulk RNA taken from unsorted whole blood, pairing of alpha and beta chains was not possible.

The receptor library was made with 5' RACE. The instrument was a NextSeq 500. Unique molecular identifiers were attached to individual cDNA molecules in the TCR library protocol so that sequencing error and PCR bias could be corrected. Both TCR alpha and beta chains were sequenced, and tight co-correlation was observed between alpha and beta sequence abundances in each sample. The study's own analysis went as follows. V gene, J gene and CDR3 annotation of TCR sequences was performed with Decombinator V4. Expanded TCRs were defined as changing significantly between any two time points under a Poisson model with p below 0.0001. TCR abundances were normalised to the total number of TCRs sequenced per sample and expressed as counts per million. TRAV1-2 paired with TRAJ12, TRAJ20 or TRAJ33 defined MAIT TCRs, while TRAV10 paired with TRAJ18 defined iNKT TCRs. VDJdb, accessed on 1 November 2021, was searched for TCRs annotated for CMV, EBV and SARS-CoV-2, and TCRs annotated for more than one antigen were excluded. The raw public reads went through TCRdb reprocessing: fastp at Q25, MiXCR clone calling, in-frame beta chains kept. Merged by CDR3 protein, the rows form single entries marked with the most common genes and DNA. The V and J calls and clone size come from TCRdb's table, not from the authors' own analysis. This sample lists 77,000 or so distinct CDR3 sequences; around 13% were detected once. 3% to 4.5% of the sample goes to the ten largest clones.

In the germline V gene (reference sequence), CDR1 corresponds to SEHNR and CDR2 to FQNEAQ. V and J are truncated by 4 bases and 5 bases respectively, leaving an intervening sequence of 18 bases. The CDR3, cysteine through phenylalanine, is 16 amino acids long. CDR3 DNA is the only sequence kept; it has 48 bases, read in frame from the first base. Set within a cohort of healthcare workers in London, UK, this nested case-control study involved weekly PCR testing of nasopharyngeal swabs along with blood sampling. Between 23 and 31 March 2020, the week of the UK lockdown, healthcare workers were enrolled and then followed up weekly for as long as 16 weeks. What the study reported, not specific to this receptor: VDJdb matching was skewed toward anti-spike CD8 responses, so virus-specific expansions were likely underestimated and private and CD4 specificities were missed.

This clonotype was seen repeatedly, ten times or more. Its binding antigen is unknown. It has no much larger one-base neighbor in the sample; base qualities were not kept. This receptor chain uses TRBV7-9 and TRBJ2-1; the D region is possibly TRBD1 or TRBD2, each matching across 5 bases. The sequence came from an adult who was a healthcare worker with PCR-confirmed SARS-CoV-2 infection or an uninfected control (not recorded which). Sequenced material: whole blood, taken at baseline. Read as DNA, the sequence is TGTGCCAGCAGCTCCCCCCGCAGGGAGACGGACAATGAGCAGTTCTTC. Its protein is CASSSPRRETDNEQFF.